This TCR beta chain was sequenced for a study of T cells after yellow fever vaccination. Broader study findings: A small proportion of clonotypes was detected in both the CD4 and CD8 compartments. In post-booster samples, most primary-vaccination clones reappeared (about 97% CD4, roughly 89% CD8). A faster peak, day 5 versus 15, was reached by the weaker secondary response.

Germline lookup yields CDR1 DFQATT and CDR2 SNEGSKA (reference sequence). The CDR3 runs to 13 residues. Between the trimmed V and J ends, which lost 5 bases and 8 bases, there was a span of 18 bases. MiXCR was run by TCRdb on the 5' RACE reads, yielding one entry per CDR3 protein. The sample consists of approximately 160,000 distinct CDR3 sequences, approximately 6.2% of them appearing once. This clonotype occurred many times. The antigen is undetermined. The source material was CD4+ T cells sorted from PBMCs, sampled on the day of the first yellow fever vaccination. The TCR was taken from a man younger than 35 who received the YFV17D yellow fever vaccine. V and J are TRBV20-1 and TRBJ1-2, with a possible D match to TRBD1 (6 bases). The CDR3, as DNA: TGCAGTGCTTTACGGGCGGGGGGCCACGGCTACACCTTC. It encodes CSALRAGGHGYTF.